The 30 T cell receptor beta chains presented below share a single source sample, sequenced in a study of T cells after yellow fever vaccination. TCRdb re-derived calls from the 5' RACE reads in MiXCR, one entry per CDR3 protein. The data show 200,000 to 250,000 distinct CDR3 sequences, about 7% seen once. Sequencing used CD4+ T cells sorted from PBMCs, obtained 15 days after the yellow fever booster vaccination. The receptors were sampled from a man in his thirties or forties who received the YFV17D yellow fever vaccine.

This clonotype has just a few counts. The V and J genes are TRBV20-1 and TRBJ2-1; D may be TRBD2 (6 bases). Deletions cut 3 bases from V and 3 bases from J, with 18 bases between. The germline V gene has CDR1 DFQATT and CDR2 SNEGSKA (reference sequence). The CDR3 totals 16 residues. The CDR3 region has the DNA TGCAGTGCTAGCACCCCGCGGGCGGGAAACTACAATGAGCAGTTCTTC. It yields the protein CSASTPRAGNYNEQFF.

There are many counts of this clonotype. This sequence joins TRBV6-5 and TRBJ2-7; D is undetermined. This CDR3 is built from 15 residues. In germline, CDR1 is MNHEY, CDR2 SVGAGI. V lost 3 bases and J lost 6, with 18 bases in between. CDR3 nucleotide sequence: TGTGCCAGCAGTTATGACCCCTTTCGGGTCGCCGAGCAGTACTTC. This sequence encodes CASSYDPFRVAEQYF.

This clonotype was counted many times. The V gene is TRBV20-1, the J gene TRBJ2-5; no reliable D call. The CDR3 is made up of 13 amino acids. CDR1 is DFQATT, CDR2 SNEGSKA, per germline (reference sequence). Trimming removed 3 bases at V and 1 base at J, with 9 bases between. CDR3 nucleotides: TGCAGTGCTAGTTTGACTGGCCAAGAGACCCAGTACTTC. As protein: CSASLTGQETQYF.

This clonotype was observed many times. The chain links TRBV6-2 or TRBV6-3 to TRBJ2-1, with a tentative D call TRBD2 (6 bases). V was pared by 5 bases and J by 3 bases, with 17 bases between. The length of the CDR3 is 16 residues. Germline CDR1 MNHEY, CDR2 SVGEGT. The CDR3 reads CASSAQGGVGYNEQFF. The DNA of the CDR3 is TGTGCCAGCAGTGCGCAAGGAGGGGTTGGCTACAATGAGCAGTTCTTC.

The V call is TRBV24-1, the J call TRBJ2-1, with 12 bases matching TRBD2. The CDR3 sequence is 19 residues long. Germline V gives CDR1 KGHDR, CDR2 SFDVKD. Trimming at V came to 2 bases and at J to 0 bases, leaving 7 bases not matched to a gene. In DNA, the CDR3 is TGTGCCACCAGTGATTCACTAGCGGGAGGCCTGAGCTCCTACAATGAGCAGTTCTTC. Residues: CATSDSLAGGLSSYNEQFF.

This clonotype was seen a handful of times. The V gene is TRBV7-9, the J gene TRBJ2-7, with D tentatively TRBD2 (5 bases). V was clipped by 10 bases and J by 3 bases, with 16 bases between them. Germline V lookup: CDR1 SEHNR, CDR2 FQNEAQ (reference sequence). This CDR3 spans 13 amino acids. CDR3 amino acids: CATTPAGSYEQYF. CDR3 DNA sequence: TGTGCCACAACACCTGCGGGCAGCTACGAGCAGTACTTC.

This clonotype was counted a few times. This chain connects TRBV5-1 to TRBJ2-5; unclear D gene. The CDR3 extends over 13 amino acids. The germline V gene encodes CDR1 SGHRS and CDR2 YFSETQ. Trimming removed 6 bases at V and 4 bases at J, with 13 bases between. The CDR3 DNA is TGCGCCAGCACCGAGCCGGGCGGAGAGACCCAGTACTTC. Its protein is CASTEPGGETQYF.

The rearrangement links TRBV12-3 or TRBV12-4 to TRBJ2-4; D may be TRBD2 (7 bases). This CDR3 has 14 amino acids. Trimming removed 3 bases at V and 5 bases at J, with 11 bases between. As DNA, the CDR3 is TGTGCCAGCAGTTTTGGAGGGGGGGAAAACATTCAGTACTTC. The encoded protein is CASSFGGGENIQYF.

This clonotype was seen more than once but under ten times. The chain is built from TRBV15 and TRBJ2-5, with 7 nucleotides matching TRBD2. The junction had 10 bases not matched to a gene; V was cut back by 1 base and J by 5 bases. CDR1 and CDR2 from the germline V gene are LNHNV and YYDKDF (reference sequence). The CDR3 covers 16 residues. CDR3 coding DNA: TGTGCCACCAGCAGAGGAGTAAGCGGGGCCCCGGAGACCCAGTACTTC. The encoded protein is CATSRGVSGAPETQYF.

This clonotype was observed a handful of times. J is TRBJ1-3 and V is TRBV7-2, with 11 bases aligning to TRBD1. The germline gives CDR1 SGHTA, CDR2 FQGNSA. The junction had 7 bases not matched to a gene; V was cut back by 0 bases and J by 0 bases. The CDR3 loop spans 19 amino acids. The chain's CDR3 is CASSLAPPGTGGSGNTIYF. CDR3 nucleotide sequence: TGTGCCAGCAGCTTAGCGCCACCCGGGACAGGGGGCTCTGGAAACACCATATATTTT. Combining the CDR3 with reference TRBV7-2 and TRBJ1-3 gives the whole variable domain GAGVSQSPSNKVTEKGKDVELRCDPISGHTALYWYRQSLGQGLEFLIYFQGNSAPDKSGLPSDRFSAERTGGSVSTLTIQRTQQEDSAVYLCASSLAPPGTGGSGNTIYFGEGSWLTVV.

In its sample, this clonotype was seen a few times. A junction end diverges from the germline sequence, so it may reflect a read error. The chain has TRBV20-1 and TRBJ1-2, with 9 bases that match TRBD1. Germline V gene lookup returns CDR1 DFQATT and CDR2 SNEGSKA (reference sequence). This CDR3 has 17 amino acids. The CDR3 loop is CCATGANPGTGLGGYTF. In DNA, the CDR3 is TGCTGTGCTACGGGAGCGAACCCCGGGACAGGGCTTGGGGGCTACACCTTC.

On this clonotype: Just one base apart from a much larger clone, this may be a read error. The rearrangement uses TRBV18 and TRBJ2-2; tentatively, D is TRBD2 (5 bases). The CDR3 length is 15 residues. Trimming shortened V by 6 bases and J by 3 bases, and 14 bases separated the two germline ends. In germline, CDR1 is KGHSH, CDR2 LQKENI. The CDR3 DNA follows: TGTGCCAGCTCGCTCGCAATGAGGGACACCGGGGAGCTGTTTTTT. It is translated as CASSLAMRDTGELFF.

The V and J genes are TRBV5-1 and TRBJ2-7, with 9 nucleotides matching TRBD2. The germline V gene encodes CDR1 SGHRS and CDR2 YFSETQ. The CDR3 loop spans 15 amino acids. After removal of 0 bases from V and 7 bases from J, the junction contained 8 bases not matched to a gene. The CDR3 nucleotides are TGCGCCAGCAGCTTGGAAGGTAGCGGGAGAGGTGAGCAGTACTTC. This gives the protein CASSLEGSGRGEQYF.

The chain links TRBV5-4 to TRBJ2-3, with TRBD2 matching 10 bases. CDR1 and CDR2 (germline): SGHNT, YYREEE (reference sequence). This CDR3 contains 17 residues. The V gene end was trimmed by 1 base and the J gene end by 3 bases; junction bases not matched to a gene: 8. CDR3 protein: CASSLKLAGGGTDTQYF. The CDR3 bases are TGTGCCAGCAGCTTGAAGTTAGCGGGAGGAGGGACAGATACGCAGTATTTT.

This chain connects TRBV3-1 to TRBJ2-7; a weak D match, TRBD1 (5 bases). Looked up from germline, CDR1 is LGHDT and CDR2 is YNNKEL (reference sequence). V was trimmed by 11 bases and J by 3 bases, leaving 35 bases between them. The CDR3 covers 19 residues. CDR3 region: CACCLYRFSTSDKNYEQYF. The CDR3 DNA reads TGTGCCTGCTGTTTATATCGGTTTAGTACCTCGGACAAGAACTACGAGCAGTACTTC.

There are many counts of this clonotype. Here the CDR3 DNA reads TGTGCCAGCACGTCAACAGGGTTAAACACTGAAGCTTTCTTT. This encodes CASTSTGLNTEAFF. V is TRBV12-3 or TRBV12-4 and J is TRBJ1-1; the D gene is possibly TRBD1 (6 bases). The ends were cut back, 7 bases at V and 2 bases at J, with 14 bases in the middle. The length of the CDR3 is 14 residues.

Here the CDR3 reads CSARLQLGNEQYF. Here the CDR3 DNA reads TGCAGTGCTAGACTCCAGTTAGGCAACGAGCAGTACTTC. V gene TRBV20-1 combines with J gene TRBJ2-7, with D hard to call. Germline CDR1 DFQATT, CDR2 SNEGSKA (reference sequence). Deletions cut 2 bases from V and 5 bases from J, with 13 bases between. The CDR3 covers 13 residues.

The J gene is TRBJ1-6, the V gene TRBV5-5; D call uncertain. CDR1 and CDR2 (germline): SGHKS, YYEKEE (reference sequence). The length of the CDR3 is 14 residues. V was pared by 0 bases and J by 4 bases, with 5 bases between. CDR3 protein: CASSLDSYNSPLHF. The DNA of the CDR3 is TGTGCCAGCAGCTTGGACAGTTATAATTCACCCCTCCACTTT.

This clonotype has a count of ten or more. The chain recombines TRBV5-1 with TRBJ2-1; TRBD2 aligns across 10 bases. This CDR3 has 16 residues. Trimming removed 4 bases from V and 2 bases from J; junction bases left unmatched: 6. Germline loops: CDR1 SGHRS, CDR2 YFSETQ. The CDR3 reads CASSLLLAGPYNEQFF. Here the CDR3 DNA reads TGCGCCAGCAGCCTTTTACTAGCGGGGCCCTACAATGAGCAGTTCTTC.

At least ten counts were recorded for this clonotype. The CDR3 DNA is TGTGCCATCAGTAACCCACCGGGACACCCTGACAATGAGCAGTTCTTC. It codes for CAISNPPGHPDNEQFF. The rearrangement links TRBV10-3 to TRBJ2-1; possible D gene TRBD1, 6 bases. The V gene's germline CDR1 is ENHRY and CDR2 SYGVKD. The V end was cut by 5 bases, the J end by 5 bases, with 19 bases between. The CDR3 runs to 16 residues.

This clonotype was seen more than once but under ten times. V is TRBV9 and J is TRBJ2-7; 13 nucleotides align to TRBD2. Looked up from germline, CDR1 is SGDLS and CDR2 is YYNGEE. The CDR3 has 17 residues. V dropped 0 bases and J dropped 2; count of bases not matched to a gene: 5. This CDR3 reads CASSVGAGTSGTYEQYF. CDR3 nucleotide sequence: TGTGCCAGCAGCGTAGGGGCGGGGACTAGCGGGACCTACGAGCAGTACTTC.

The chain joins TRBV10-3 to TRBJ2-3; D unclear. V gave up 3 bases and J gave up 4 bases, with 5 bases separating them. From germline, CDR1 is ENHRY and CDR2 SYGVKD. This CDR3 contains 12 residues. CDR3 sequence reads: CAISDGPDTQYF. In nucleotides, the CDR3 is TGTGCCATCAGTGACGGGCCAGATACGCAGTATTTT.

This clonotype was detected a few times. The J gene is TRBJ2-1, the V gene TRBV5-1; D is possibly TRBD1 or TRBD2 (5 bases each). The germline V gene has CDR1 SGHRS and CDR2 YFSETQ. V was cut by 7 bases and J by 4 bases, with 15 bases left in between. The CDR3 is 14 residues long. The CDR3 loop is CASQSGQSYNEQFF. The CDR3 nucleotides read TGCGCCAGCCAGTCGGGGCAGTCTTACAATGAGCAGTTCTTC.

This clonotype showed up just a few times. The V and J genes are TRBV20-1 and TRBJ1-2; D not certain. The CDR3 length is 13 residues. CDR1 and CDR2 (germline): DFQATT, SNEGSKA (reference sequence). Trimming took 3 bases from V and 3 from J, leaving 11 bases between them. Here the CDR3 reads CSASVGSHYGYTF. The CDR3 bases are TGCAGTGCTAGTGTAGGGAGTCACTATGGCTACACCTTC.

This clonotype showed up just a few times. The gene calls are TRBV5-6 and TRBJ2-1; 9 nucleotides line up with TRBD2. Unmatched junction bases numbered 5, after V lost 1 base and J lost 0 bases. The germline CDR1 and CDR2 sequences are SGHDT and YYEEEE. This CDR3 contains 17 residues. The CDR3 here is CASSLMAGGHSYNEQFF. DNA for the CDR3: TGTGCCAGCAGCTTGATGGCGGGAGGGCACTCCTACAATGAGCAGTTCTTC.

There are a few counts of this clonotype. CDR3 sequence: CASSLAFIGAGDRYTF. CDR3 DNA sequence: TGCGCCAGCAGCTTGGCTTTTATAGGGGCAGGGGATCGCTACACCTTC. The chain recombines TRBV5-1 with TRBJ1-2, with TRBD1 as a possible D gene (6 bases). Germline assignment: CDR1 SGHRS and CDR2 YFSETQ. Trimming stripped 0 bases from V and 9 bases from J, with 21 bases between. This CDR3 is 16 amino acids long.

This rearrangement joins TRBV5-1 to TRBJ2-1; tentative D call: TRBD2 (5 bases). V lost 0 bases, J lost 4 bases, and 11 bases lay in between. CDR3 length: 15 residues. From germline, CDR1 is SGHRS and CDR2 YFSETQ. DNA of the CDR3: TGCGCCAGCAGCTTGGTGGGAGAGCGGTACAATGAGCAGTTCTTC. Residues: CASSLVGERYNEQFF.

This clonotype was seen a few times. The chain joins TRBV7-2 to TRBJ1-5; D not resolved. From germline, CDR1 is SGHTA and CDR2 FQGNSA. V was trimmed by 1 base and J by 9 bases, leaving 13 bases between them. The CDR3 contains 14 residues. The CDR3 DNA sequence: TGTGCCAGCAGCTTAGAGGGCAGGTCAGGGCCCCAGCATTTT. Translation: CASSLEGRSGPQHF.

This clonotype was found many times. This chain connects TRBV15 to TRBJ1-5; weak D call: TRBD1 (5 bases). The germline gives CDR1 LNHNV, CDR2 YYDKDF (reference sequence). The V end lost 0 bases, the J end lost 1 base, and 7 bases lay between the germline ends. The CDR3 is 15 residues long. Here the CDR3 DNA reads TGTGCCACCAGCAGAGATCCAGGGAGCAATCAGCCCCAGCATTTT. Its translation: CATSRDPGSNQPQHF.

The chain carries TRBV6-1 and TRBJ2-7, with TRBD1 matching over 10 bases. The V and J ends lost 5 bases and 6 bases, in that order; junction bases with no gene match: 10. This CDR3 contains 15 residues. The germline V gene has CDR1 MNHNS and CDR2 SASEGT. CDR3 DNA: TGTGCCAGCAGTCAACCGGGACAGGGGACGGGCGAGCAGTACTTC. Amino acid sequence: CASSQPGQGTGEQYF.